Presented here are 26 T cell receptor beta chains from one specimen sequenced in a study of blood T cells in healthy people across ages. Then a second PCR, running about 7 to 11 cycles, was carried out with a sample-barcoded 5' primer and a J-beta primer mix. TCRdb processed the 5' RACE reads anew with MiXCR; each CDR3 protein has one entry. The table has some 920,000 distinct CDR3 sequences, just over 50% seen once. Sequenced material: blood. The receptors originated from a woman in her sixties or seventies in good health.

V and J are TRBV20-1 and TRBJ2-4, with D perhaps matching TRBD2 (6 bases). V lost 0 bases, J lost 15 bases, and 21 bases lay in between. CDR1 and CDR2 (germline): DFQATT, SNEGSKA (reference sequence). The CDR3 totals 14 residues. CDR3 bases: TGCAGTGCTAGAGATCGGCTCAGGAGGGGCCGATTGTACTTC. Residues: CSARDRLRRGRLYF.

V gene TRBV4-1 combines with J gene TRBJ1-1; no definite D call. Deletions cut 4 bases from V and 7 bases from J, with 13 bases between. Germline assignment: CDR1 MGHRA and CDR2 YSYEKL. This CDR3 is built from 13 residues. CDR3 nucleotides: TGCGCCAGCAGCCGATGGGTGGGGATTGAAGCTTTCTTT. Its translation: CASSRWVGIEAFF.

This clonotype showed up just a few times. This sequence joins TRBV29-1 and TRBJ2-4, with 13 bases lining up with TRBD2. TRBJ2-7 matches the DNA end more closely, so the J call is doubtful. Germline V gene sequence: CDR1 SQVTM, CDR2 ANQGSEA. The CDR3 runs to 16 residues. The CDR3 reads CSVERDTTSGGYEQYF. The CDR3 nucleotides are TGCAGCGTTGAGAGGGACACGACTAGCGGGGGGTACGAGCAGTACTTC.

This chain links TRBV2 with TRBJ2-1, with D unresolved. There are 14 residues in the CDR3. The V end was cut by 8 bases, the J end by 0 bases, with 11 bases between. CDR1 is SNHLY and CDR2 is FYNNEI in the germline V gene. In DNA form, the CDR3 reads TGTGCCAGCCGCCACAGAAGCTCCTACAATGAGCAGTTCTTC. Protein sequence: CASRHRSSYNEQFF.

V gene TRBV11-2 combines with J gene TRBJ2-1, with TRBD2 matching 9 bases. CDR1 and CDR2 from the germline V gene are SGHAT and FQNNGV. The CDR3 contains 21 residues. After removal of 2 bases from V and 7 bases from J, the junction contained 24 bases not matched to a gene. The CDR3 nucleotides are TGTGCCAGCAGCTTAAGGGATCCGGCCCCCAGGGGAGCGGGAGGTTATAATGAGCAGTTCTTC. The encoded protein is CASSLRDPAPRGAGGYNEQFF.

The chain has TRBV7-2 and TRBJ2-2; D is ambiguous. V was cut by 0 bases and J by 2 bases, with 16 bases left in between. This CDR3 is built from 18 residues. Germline values: CDR1 SGHTA, CDR2 FQGNSA. The CDR3 loop is CASSLAPGRRSNTGELFF. The CDR3 nucleotides read TGTGCCAGCAGCTTAGCCCCCGGTAGGCGGAGCAACACCGGGGAGCTGTTTTTT.

V gene TRBV4-2 combines with J gene TRBJ2-3, with 7 nucleotides matching TRBD2. CDR1 LGHNA and CDR2 YNFKEQ come from the germline V gene. Trimming removed 1 base from V and 9 bases from J; junction bases left unmatched: 19. This CDR3 is built from 18 residues. CDR3 nucleotide sequence: TGTGCCAGCAGCCAAGCACGAGGACTAGACGGTATATCAGGGACGCAGTATTTT. Its protein product is CASSQARGLDGISGTQYF.

This chain joins TRBV6-4 and TRBJ1-2; D call uncertain. Germline V gene data show CDR1 as MRHNA and CDR2 as SNTAGT. Trimming took off 6 bases at V and 6 bases at J, with 17 bases between the two ends. This CDR3 is built from 14 residues. This CDR3 reads CASRPSGQEHGYTF. The CDR3 nucleotides read TGTGCCAGCAGGCCCTCCGGGCAGGAGCATGGCTACACCTTC.

V is TRBV4-1 and J is TRBJ2-7; TRBD1 matches at 10 bases. With V trimmed by 6 bases and J by 2 bases, 7 bases remained unmatched. Germline CDR1 is MGHRA and CDR2 is YSYEKL. This CDR3 contains 15 residues. CDR3 sequence: CASRPVGTGAYEQYF. Here the CDR3 DNA reads TGCGCCAGCAGACCCGTCGGGACAGGGGCCTACGAGCAGTACTTC.

This sequence joins TRBV27 and TRBJ1-6; no reliable D call. The CDR3 totals 13 residues. V was trimmed by 5 bases and J by 6 bases, leaving 8 bases between them. Germline V gives CDR1 MNHEY, CDR2 SMNVEV (reference sequence). The CDR3 loop reads CASSGSSNSPLHF. The DNA of the CDR3 is TGTGCCAGCAGTGGCAGCTCTAATTCACCCCTCCACTTT.

This chain connects TRBV20-1 to TRBJ2-3; D gene unclear. This CDR3 is 10 amino acids long. CDR1 and CDR2 from the germline V gene are DFQATT and SNEGSKA (reference sequence). The CDR3 region is CSPRRDTQYF. DNA for the CDR3: TGCAGCCCCCGTCGGGATACGCAGTATTTT.

This clonotype appeared a single time. At one end the junction does not follow the germline gene, possibly because of a read error. V is TRBV11-2 and J is TRBJ2-7, with 9 bases matching TRBD2. Germline V CDR1 and CDR2: SGHAT, FQNNGV. CDR3 size: 16 residues. CDR3 protein: CTSSSQLAGSSYEQYF. The CDR3 nucleotides read TGTACCAGCAGCTCCCAGCTAGCGGGGAGCTCCTACGAGCAGTACTTC.

The table lists this clonotype with a few counts. This chain uses TRBV25-1 with TRBJ2-7; possible D gene TRBD2, 5 bases. The CDR3 totals 13 residues. Trimming removed 2 bases at V and 7 bases at J, with 12 bases between. Germline CDR1 reads MGHDK; CDR2 reads SYGVNS. In DNA form, the CDR3 reads TGTGCCAGCAGTGAAGGACTTCTTATAGAGCAGTACTTC. Translation: CASSEGLLIEQYF.

The chain has TRBV20-1 and TRBJ2-7, with 13 bases that match TRBD2. CDR1 is DFQATT and CDR2 is SNEGSKA in the germline V gene (reference sequence). After removal of 4 bases from V and 1 base from J, the junction contained 4 bases not matched to a gene. The CDR3 runs 15 residues. The CDR3 DNA reads TGCAGTGCTATCGGACTAGCGGGAGAGTCCTACGAGCAGTACTTC. This translates into CSAIGLAGESYEQYF.

The gene calls are TRBV11-2 and TRBJ2-7, with D possibly TRBD1 on 5 matching bases. Trimming cost V 3 bases and J 2 bases, with 11 bases left between them. CDR3 length: 14 residues. Germline V gene lookup returns CDR1 SGHAT and CDR2 FQNNGV. As DNA, the CDR3 is TGTGCCAGCAGCTTGGACATGATAGCCTACGAGCAGTACTTC. It yields the protein CASSLDMIAYEQYF.

The chain uses TRBV28 and TRBJ2-7; 12 bases match TRBD1. Germline-derived CDR1 and CDR2 are MDHEN and SYDVKM. The CDR3 spans 15 residues. J gave up 7 bases and V 6 bases, and 10 bases lay outside the gene matches. The CDR3 DNA is TGTGCCAGCAGATCATGGGGGACAGGGGGCGAGGAGCAGTACTTC. Translating gives CASRSWGTGGEEQYF.

V is TRBV7-8 and J is TRBJ2-1; D perhaps matches TRBD2 (5 bases). The CDR3 consists of 14 residues. Trimming took 2 bases from V and 6 from J, leaving 11 bases between them. Germline V CDR1 and CDR2: SGHVS, FQNEAQ. Written as DNA, the CDR3 is TGTGCCAGCAGCTTAAGGGCTAGCTCCAATGAGCAGTTCTTC. Protein: CASSLRASSNEQFF.

In nucleotides, the CDR3 is TGTGCCAGCAGCTTAGGGCTAGCGGAAACCAAGCAGTACTTC. As protein: CASSLGLAETKQYF. J is TRBJ2-4 and V is TRBV7-9; 7 positions match TRBD2. V lost 1 base to trimming and J lost 13 bases; unmatched junction nucleotides: 10. In germline, CDR1 is SEHNR, CDR2 FQNEAQ (reference sequence). This CDR3 region has 14 residues.

This clonotype was seen a single time. The rearrangement links TRBV5-5 to TRBJ2-7; D is ambiguous. Germline CDR1 is SGHKS and CDR2 is YYEKEE (reference sequence). The CDR3 covers 13 residues. V was shortened by 7 bases and J by 1 base, with 12 bases between the two germline ends. This CDR3 reads CASYGHISYEQYF. Here the CDR3 DNA reads TGTGCCAGCTACGGGCACATATCCTACGAGCAGTACTTC.

This chain links TRBV28 with TRBJ2-7, with D maybe TRBD2 (6 bases). CDR1 is MDHEN and CDR2 is SYDVKM in the germline V gene. V was cut by 6 bases and J by 7 bases, with 16 bases left in between. CDR3 length: 13 residues. The CDR3: CASRGDSTGEQYF. The CDR3 coding sequence is TGTGCCAGCAGGGGGGACTCAACCGGGGAGCAGTACTTC.

The chain combines TRBV12-3 or TRBV12-4 with TRBJ2-4; 10 bases align to TRBD2. The junction had 15 bases not matched to a gene; V was cut back by 6 bases and J by 13 bases. The CDR3 sequence is 15 residues long. Here the CDR3 reads CASSPRTSGTYGQYF. The CDR3 region has the DNA TGTGCCAGCAGCCCCAGGACTAGCGGTACCTACGGGCAGTACTTC.

The chain recombines TRBV12-3 or TRBV12-4 with TRBJ1-5, with 9 bases fitting TRBD1. The CDR3 is 15 amino acids. Trimming took 1 base from V and 3 from J; bases not matched to a gene: 1. CDR3 DNA: TGTGCCAGCAGTTTAGGGACAGGGGTCAATCAGCCCCAGCATTTT. Its translation: CASSLGTGVNQPQHF.

The chain is built from TRBV7-2 and TRBJ1-1; 8 bases are a match to TRBD1. The CDR3 runs 14 residues. Germline V gene data show CDR1 as SGHTA and CDR2 as FQGNSA. The V segment lost 5 bases and the J segment 3 bases; nucleotides outside the gene matches: 5. DNA of the CDR3: TGTGCCAGCAGCATCAGGGGGCGGGACACTGAAGCTTTCTTT. It translates to CASSIRGRDTEAFF.

This chain uses TRBV29-1 with TRBJ2-2; D gene uncertain. CDR3 size: 14 residues. Germline lookup yields CDR1 SQVTM and CDR2 ANQGSEA. V lost 2 bases, J lost 0 bases, and 7 bases lay in between. The CDR3, as DNA: TGCAGCGTTGAACGCACACCGAACACCGGGGAGCTGTTTTTT. This sequence encodes CSVERTPNTGELFF.

This chain links TRBV12-3 or TRBV12-4 with TRBJ2-5; 7 nucleotides line up with TRBD1. V lost 8 bases to trimming and J lost 2 bases; unmatched junction nucleotides: 5. The CDR3 covers 13 residues. CDR3 protein: CASGTDKQETQYF. CDR3 bases: TGTGCCAGCGGGACAGACAAACAAGAGACCCAGTACTTC.

This clonotype has only one observation. J is TRBJ2-7 and V is TRBV25-1; D is perhaps TRBD1 or TRBD2 (5 bases each). Germline assignment: CDR1 MGHDK and CDR2 SYGVNS. Trimming took off 2 bases at V and 0 bases at J, with 11 bases between the two ends. This CDR3 spans 15 amino acids. The CDR3 loop is CASSEASGHSYEQYF. CDR3 sequence (DNA): TGTGCCAGCAGTGAAGCTTCGGGGCACTCCTACGAGCAGTACTTC.